The 5 T cell receptor beta chains below all came from one sample that was sequenced in a study of T cells after posttransplantation cyclophosphamide. The protocol was immunoSEQ multiplex PCR, while the TCRdb copy is restricted to in-frame clones and leaves out a portion. The sample shows about 38,000 clones, none of them appearing just once. Material for sequencing was PBMCs. All receptors derive from a man aged 45-60 years in good health, CMV-negative, and a related stem cell transplant donor.

This clone was counted only a few times. The chain uses TRBV14 and TRBJ2-7; 10 bases match TRBD1. V shed 4 bases and J 1 base; nucleotides not matched to a gene: 4. CDR3 length: 15 amino acids. Per the germline V gene, CDR1 is SGHDN and CDR2 is FVKESK. The CDR3 DNA sequence: TGTGCCAGCAGCCCCTCGGGACAGGGGTCCTACGAGCAGTACTTC. Amino acids: CASSPSGQGSYEQYF.

This clone was seen at least ten times. The V gene is TRBV6-1, the J gene TRBJ1-5; D not resolved. Germline lookup yields CDR1 MNHNS and CDR2 SASEGT. The CDR3 runs 16 residues. V was clipped by 2 bases and J by 0 bases, with 11 bases between them. The DNA for the CDR3 is TGTGCCAGCAGTGAAAAGACACCTTATAGCAATCAGCCCCAGCATTTT. Its translation is CASSEKTPYSNQPQHF.

V usage is TRBV27 and J usage is TRBJ2-5; the D gene is possibly TRBD1 (7 bases). Germline CDR1 MNHEY, CDR2 SMNVEV (reference sequence). The CDR3 sequence is 15 residues long. The germline V and J ends were trimmed by 5 bases and 10 bases, with 23 bases remaining between them. As DNA, the CDR3 is TGTGCCAGCAGTGCCGGGGACAGCCTAAAGGGGGGCCAGTACTTC. This gives the protein CASSAGDSLKGGQYF.

This clone was counted ten times or more. This rearrangement joins TRBV7-9 to TRBJ2-7, with a possible D match to TRBD1 (5 bases). Looked up from germline, CDR1 is SEHNR and CDR2 is FQNEAQ (reference sequence). The CDR3 extends over 13 amino acids. V lost 5 bases, J lost 1 base, and 9 bases lay in between. The CDR3 sequence: CASSPRQSYEQYF. CDR3 nucleotide sequence: TGTGCCAGCAGCCCCAGACAGTCCTACGAGCAGTACTTC.

This clone occurred many times. The CDR3 region has the DNA TGTGCCAGTAGTTTCGGGACAGGGTTTGGAAAGCAGTACTTC. Amino acids: CASSFGTGFGKQYF. V and J are TRBV19 and TRBJ2-5; 9 nucleotides align to TRBD1. Germline V lookup: CDR1 LNHDA, CDR2 SQIVND (reference sequence). The V and J ends lost 5 bases and 11 bases, in that order; junction bases with no gene match: 12. There are 14 residues in the CDR3.